These 10 T cell receptor beta chains share one sample of origin, sequenced in a study of shared clonotypes between healthy human individuals. Libraries were prepared by immunoSEQ multiplex PCR; TCRdb keeps only in-frame clonotypes and omits some of them. The sample lists about 1.5 million clones; under 99% were seen once. The specimen was naive CD4+ T cells sorted from blood. Noted subset: CD45RA+ positively selected. The receptors originated from a man aged 25-40 years in good health.

The chain has TRBV18 and TRBJ2-7, with TRBD1 as a possible D gene (6 bases). The CDR3 sequence is 14 residues long. Germline assignment: CDR1 KGHSH and CDR2 LQKENI. V lost 5 bases and J lost 5, with 16 bases in between. The DNA of the CDR3 is TGTGCCAGCTCAGTGGACAGAGATGACGACGAGCAGTACTTC. Encoded protein: CASSVDRDDDEQYF.

The V gene is TRBV5-6, the J gene TRBJ1-2; D not certain. In germline, CDR1 is SGHDT, CDR2 YYEEEE. The CDR3 is 15 residues long. V was trimmed by 1 base and J by 3 bases, leaving 13 bases between them. This chain's CDR3 is CASSLTREKHYGYTF. In nucleotides, the CDR3 is TGTGCCAGCAGCTTGACTAGAGAGAAACACTATGGCTACACCTTC.

The CDR3 loop reads CASSEATDTQYF. As DNA, the CDR3 is TGTGCCAGCAGTGAGGCGACAGATACGCAGTATTTT. This chain joins TRBV6-1 and TRBJ2-3; the D is unclear. Looked up from germline, CDR1 is MNHNS and CDR2 is SASEGT. Deletions cut 3 bases from V and 3 bases from J, with 4 bases between. CDR3 length: 12 residues.

CDR3 amino acids: CASSTGPDYEQYF. CDR3 bases: TGTGCCAGCAGCACCGGGCCAGACTACGAGCAGTACTTC. The chain joins TRBV2 to TRBJ2-7, with D uncertain. The CDR3 has 13 residues. Trimming left V 6 bases short and J 3 bases short, with 12 bases between. Germline CDR1 SNHLY, CDR2 FYNNEI.

The chain employs TRBV9 and TRBJ2-1; D is unresolved. Between the trimmed V and J ends, which lost 4 bases and 2 bases, there was a span of 10 bases. This CDR3 has 14 amino acids. From germline, CDR1 is SGDLS and CDR2 YYNGEE. In DNA form, the CDR3 reads TGTGCCAGCAGCTTCAGATCGGCCTACAATGAGCAGTTCTTC. Translated, it gives CASSFRSAYNEQFF.

The chain links TRBV11-2 to TRBJ2-1; TRBD2 agrees at 7 bases. The CDR3 is made up of 16 amino acids. Germline CDR1 and CDR2: SGHAT and FQNNGV. V was pared by 0 bases and J by 8 bases, with 10 bases of the junction left unmatched. CDR3 sequence: CASSLELAVNGDEQFF. CDR3 sequence (DNA): TGTGCCAGCAGCTTAGAGCTAGCGGTAAACGGGGATGAGCAGTTCTTC.

This clone was seen once. The chain joins TRBV7-8 to TRBJ2-1, with D possibly being TRBD1 (6 bases). Germline V gives CDR1 SGHVS, CDR2 FQNEAQ. The CDR3 has 17 residues. V lost 0 bases and J lost 0, with 12 bases in between. CDR3 nucleotide sequence: TGTGCCAGCAGCTTAGCCCCTAGGGGGAGCTCCTACAATGAGCAGTTCTTC. Translated, it gives CASSLAPRGSSYNEQFF.

In the case of this clone: The same CDR3 also results from other DNA sequences found in this sample. J is TRBJ2-3 and V is TRBV7-9; TRBD2 agrees at 8 bases. The CDR3 has 14 residues. CDR1 SEHNR and CDR2 FQNEAQ come from the germline V gene (reference sequence). With V trimmed by 5 bases and J by 0 bases, 1 base remained unmatched. CDR3 in DNA: TGTGCCAGCAGCCCTAGCGGGAGCACAGATACGCAGTATTTT. This codes for CASSPSGSTDTQYF.

V usage is TRBV9 and J usage is TRBJ1-3, with unresolved D. Germline values: CDR1 SGDLS, CDR2 YYNGEE. The V and J ends lost 4 bases and 1 base respectively, with 9 bases between them. CDR3 length equals 14 residues. CDR3 sequence: CASSPEGSGNTIYF. The CDR3 DNA reads as TGTGCCAGCAGCCCAGAGGGTTCTGGAAACACCATATATTTT.

This chain links TRBV14 with TRBJ2-7; maybe TRBD2 (6 bases). This CDR3 is 16 amino acids long. Germline assignment: CDR1 SGHDN and CDR2 FVKESK. The V end lost 1 base, the J end lost 5 bases, and 18 bases lay between the germline ends. The CDR3 DNA follows: TGTGCCAGCAGCCAAGTTGTCGCGACTAGTCTCGACGAGCAGTACTTC. Amino acids: CASSQVVATSLDEQYF.